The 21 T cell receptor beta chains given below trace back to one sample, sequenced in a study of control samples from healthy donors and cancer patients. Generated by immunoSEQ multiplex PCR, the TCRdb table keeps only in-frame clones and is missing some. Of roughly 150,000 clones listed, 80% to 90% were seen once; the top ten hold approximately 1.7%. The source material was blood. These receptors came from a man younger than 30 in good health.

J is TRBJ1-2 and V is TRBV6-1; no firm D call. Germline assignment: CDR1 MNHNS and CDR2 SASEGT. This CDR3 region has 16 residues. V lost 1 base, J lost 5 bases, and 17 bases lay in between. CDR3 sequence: CASSEGGLTLGYGYTF. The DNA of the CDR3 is TGTGCCAGCAGTGAAGGGGGTCTCACGCTTGGGTATGGCTACACCTTC.

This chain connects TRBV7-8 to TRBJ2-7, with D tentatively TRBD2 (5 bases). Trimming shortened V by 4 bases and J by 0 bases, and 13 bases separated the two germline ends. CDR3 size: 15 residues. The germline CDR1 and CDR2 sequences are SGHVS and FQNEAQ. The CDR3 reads CASSSSPVFSYEQYF. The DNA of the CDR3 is TGTGCCAGCAGCTCTAGCCCCGTTTTCTCCTACGAGCAGTACTTC.

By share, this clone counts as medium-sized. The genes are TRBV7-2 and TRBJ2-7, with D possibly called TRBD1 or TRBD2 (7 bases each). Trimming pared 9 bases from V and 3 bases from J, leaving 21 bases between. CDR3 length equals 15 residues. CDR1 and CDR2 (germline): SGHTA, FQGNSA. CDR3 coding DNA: TGTGCCAGTCGGCAGGGGGGGGACTTCTTCTACGAGCAGTACTTC. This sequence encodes CASRQGGDFFYEQYF.

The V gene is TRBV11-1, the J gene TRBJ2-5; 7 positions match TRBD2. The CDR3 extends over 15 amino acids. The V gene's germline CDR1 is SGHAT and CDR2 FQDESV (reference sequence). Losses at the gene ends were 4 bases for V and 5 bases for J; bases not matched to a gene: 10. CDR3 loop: CASSSQSGAGETQYF. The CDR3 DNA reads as TGTGCCAGCAGCTCTCAAAGCGGGGCAGGGGAGACCCAGTACTTC.

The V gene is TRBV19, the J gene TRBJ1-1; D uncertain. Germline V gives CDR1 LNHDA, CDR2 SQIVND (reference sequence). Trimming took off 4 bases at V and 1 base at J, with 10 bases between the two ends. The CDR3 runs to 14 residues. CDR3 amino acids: CASSREGGNTEAFF. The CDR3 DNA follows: TGTGCCAGTAGTAGGGAGGGAGGGAACACTGAAGCTTTCTTT.

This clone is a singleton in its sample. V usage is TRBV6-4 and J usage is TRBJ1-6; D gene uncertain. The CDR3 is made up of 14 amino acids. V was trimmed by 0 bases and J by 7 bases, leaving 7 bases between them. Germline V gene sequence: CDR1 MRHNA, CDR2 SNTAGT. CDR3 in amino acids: CASSDSVGNSPLHF. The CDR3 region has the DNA TGTGCCAGCAGTGACTCGGTGGGAAATTCACCCCTCCACTTT.

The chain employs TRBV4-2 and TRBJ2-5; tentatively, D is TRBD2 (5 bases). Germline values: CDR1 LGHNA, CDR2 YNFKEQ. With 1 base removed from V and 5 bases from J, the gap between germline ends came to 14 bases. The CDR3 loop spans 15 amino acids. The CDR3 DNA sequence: TGTGCCAGCAGCCAAGGTTCGGGCCCGGGGGAGACCCAGTACTTC. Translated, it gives CASSQGSGPGETQYF.

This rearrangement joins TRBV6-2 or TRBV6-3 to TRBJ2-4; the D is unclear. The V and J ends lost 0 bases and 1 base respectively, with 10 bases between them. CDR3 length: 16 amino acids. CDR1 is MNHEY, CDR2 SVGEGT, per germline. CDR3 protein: CASSYSQDSAKNIQYF. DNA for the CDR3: TGTGCCAGCAGTTACTCGCAGGATTCGGCCAAAAACATTCAGTACTTC.

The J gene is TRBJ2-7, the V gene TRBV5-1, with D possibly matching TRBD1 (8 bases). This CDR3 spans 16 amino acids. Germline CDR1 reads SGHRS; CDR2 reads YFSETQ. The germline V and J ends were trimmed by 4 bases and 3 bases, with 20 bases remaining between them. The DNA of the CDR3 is TGCGCCAGCAGCCTCCGTACAGGGGGGGAAGTCTACGAGCAGTACTTC. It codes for CASSLRTGGEVYEQYF. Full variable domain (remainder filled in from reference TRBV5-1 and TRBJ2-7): KAGVTQTPRYLIKTRGQQVTLSCSPISGHRSVSWYQQTPGQGLQFLFEYFSETQRNKGNFPGRFSGRQFSNSRSEMNVSTLELGDSALYLCASSLRTGGEVYEQYFGPGTRLTVT.

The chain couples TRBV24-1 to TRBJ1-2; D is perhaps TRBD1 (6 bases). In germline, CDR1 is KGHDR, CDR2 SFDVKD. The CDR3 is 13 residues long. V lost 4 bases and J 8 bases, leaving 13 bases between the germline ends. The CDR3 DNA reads TGTGCCACCAGTGAAGGACAGCTACGCGGCTACACCTTC. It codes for CATSEGQLRGYTF.

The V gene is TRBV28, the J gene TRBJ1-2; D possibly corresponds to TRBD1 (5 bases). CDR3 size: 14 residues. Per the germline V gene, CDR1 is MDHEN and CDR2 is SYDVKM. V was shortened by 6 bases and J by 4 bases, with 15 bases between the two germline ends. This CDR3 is CASRGVGPIYGYTF. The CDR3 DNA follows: TGTGCCAGCAGGGGGGTGGGACCGATCTATGGCTACACCTTC.

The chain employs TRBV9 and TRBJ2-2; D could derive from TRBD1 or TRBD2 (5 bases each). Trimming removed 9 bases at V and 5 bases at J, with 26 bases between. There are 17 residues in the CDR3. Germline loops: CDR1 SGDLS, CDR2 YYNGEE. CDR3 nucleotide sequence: TGTGCCACCGGCCCTGGGGGTGGTGGTATAGGGACCGGGGAGCTGTTTTTT. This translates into CATGPGGGGIGTGELFF. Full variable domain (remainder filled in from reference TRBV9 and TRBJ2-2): DSGVTQTPKHLITATGQRVTLRCSPRSGDLSVYWYQQSLDQGLQFLIQYYNGEERAKGNILERFSAQQFPDLHSELNLSSLELGDSALYFCATGPGGGGIGTGELFFGEGSRLTVL.

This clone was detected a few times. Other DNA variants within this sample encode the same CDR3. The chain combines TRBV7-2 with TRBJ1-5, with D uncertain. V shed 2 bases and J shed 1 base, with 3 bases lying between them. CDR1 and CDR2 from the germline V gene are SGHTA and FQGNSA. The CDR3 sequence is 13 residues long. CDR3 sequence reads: CASSLNSNQPQHF. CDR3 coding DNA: TGTGCCAGCAGCTTAAACAGCAATCAGCCCCAGCATTTT.

The CDR3, as DNA: TGTGCCAGCAGCCCTTCCGGGGAGCGGCAGTACTTC. Amino acids: CASSPSGERQYF. The chain has TRBV12-3 or TRBV12-4 and TRBJ2-7, with a weak D call TRBD2 (5 bases). The CDR3 sequence is 12 residues long. Trimming stripped 6 bases from V and 9 bases from J, with 15 bases between.

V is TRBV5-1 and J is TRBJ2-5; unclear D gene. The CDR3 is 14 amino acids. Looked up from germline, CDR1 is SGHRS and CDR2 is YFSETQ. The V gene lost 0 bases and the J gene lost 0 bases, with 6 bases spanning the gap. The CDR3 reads CASSLGSDQETQYF. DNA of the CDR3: TGCGCCAGCAGCTTGGGGTCGGACCAAGAGACCCAGTACTTC.

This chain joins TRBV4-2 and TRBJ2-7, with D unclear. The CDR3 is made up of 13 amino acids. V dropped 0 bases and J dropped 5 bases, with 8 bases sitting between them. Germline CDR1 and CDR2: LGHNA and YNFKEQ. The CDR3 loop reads CASSQDFFDEQYF. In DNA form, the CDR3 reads TGTGCCAGCAGCCAAGACTTCTTTGACGAGCAGTACTTC.

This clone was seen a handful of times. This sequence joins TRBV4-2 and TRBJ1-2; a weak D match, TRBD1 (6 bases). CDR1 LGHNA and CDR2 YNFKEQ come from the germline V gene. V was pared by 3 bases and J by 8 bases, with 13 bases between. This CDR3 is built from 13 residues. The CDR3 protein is CASSQGALRGYTF. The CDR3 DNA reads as TGTGCCAGCAGCCAGGGGGCTCTCCGGGGCTACACCTTC.

CDR3 nucleotide sequence: TGTGCCAGCGGGAGACAGAGACACTACGAGCAGTACTTC. Translating it yields CASGRQRHYEQYF. The chain carries TRBV6-5 and TRBJ2-7, with D perhaps given as TRBD1 or TRBD2 (5 bases each). Germline-derived CDR1 and CDR2 are MNHEY and SVGAGI. The CDR3 is 13 residues long. Trimming took off 8 bases at V and 3 bases at J, with 14 bases between the two ends.

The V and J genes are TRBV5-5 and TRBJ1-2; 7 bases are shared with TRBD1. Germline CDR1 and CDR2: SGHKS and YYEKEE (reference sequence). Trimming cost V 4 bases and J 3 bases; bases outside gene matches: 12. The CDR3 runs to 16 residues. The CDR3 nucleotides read TGTGCCAGCAGCCCGGTGGGGGCAGGGGGGCACTATGGCTACACCTTC. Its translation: CASSPVGAGGHYGYTF.

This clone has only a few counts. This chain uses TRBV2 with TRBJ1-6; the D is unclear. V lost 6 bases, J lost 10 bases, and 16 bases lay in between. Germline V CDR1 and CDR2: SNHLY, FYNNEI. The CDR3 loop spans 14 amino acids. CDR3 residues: CASSVESIPSPLHF. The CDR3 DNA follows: TGTGCCAGCAGCGTAGAGTCCATCCCGTCACCCCTCCACTTT. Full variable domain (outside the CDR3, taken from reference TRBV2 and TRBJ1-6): EPEVTQTPSHQVTQMGQEVILRCVPISNHLYFYWYRQILGQKVEFLVSFYNNEISEKSEIFDDQFSVERPDGSNFTLKIRSTKLEDSAMYFCASSVESIPSPLHFGNGTRLTVT.

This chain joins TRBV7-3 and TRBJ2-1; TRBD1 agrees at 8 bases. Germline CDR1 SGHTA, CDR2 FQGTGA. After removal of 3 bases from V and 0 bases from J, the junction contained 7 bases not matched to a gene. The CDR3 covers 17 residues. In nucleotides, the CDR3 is TGTGCCAGCAGCTTTATGACAGGGGACCACTCCTACAATGAGCAGTTCTTC. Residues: CASSFMTGDHSYNEQFF.